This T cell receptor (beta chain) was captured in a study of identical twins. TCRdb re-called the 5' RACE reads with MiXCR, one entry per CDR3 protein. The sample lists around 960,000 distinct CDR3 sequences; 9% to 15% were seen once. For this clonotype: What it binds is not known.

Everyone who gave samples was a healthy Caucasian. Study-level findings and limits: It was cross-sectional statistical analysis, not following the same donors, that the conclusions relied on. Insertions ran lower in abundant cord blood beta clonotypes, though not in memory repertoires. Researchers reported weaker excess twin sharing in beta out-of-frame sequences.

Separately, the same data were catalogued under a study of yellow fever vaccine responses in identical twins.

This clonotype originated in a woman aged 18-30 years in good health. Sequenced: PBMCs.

The CDR3 sequence: CASSDSRGAWQPQHF. CDR3 coding DNA: TGTGCCAGCAGTGACTCTAGGGGTGCTTGGCAGCCCCAGCATTTT. This chain connects TRBV6-4 to TRBJ1-5; a weak D match, TRBD1 (5 bases). Deletions cut 0 bases from V and 7 bases from J, with 13 bases between. The CDR3 has 15 residues. CDR1 is MRHNA, CDR2 SNTAGT, per germline.